The 5 T cell receptor beta chains below all came from one sample that was sequenced in a study of cytomegalovirus exposure and HLA in healthy donors. Both 60 Vbeta primers and 13 Jbeta primers went into the PCR. The method was immunoSEQ multiplex PCR; TCRdb's version includes in-frame clones alone and lacks a portion of them. The sample shows around 90,000 clones, around 84% of them seen only once. Sequencing was done on a sample of PBMCs. The receptors originated from a human donor in good health.

The rearrangement joins TRBV5-1 to TRBJ2-7, with D tentatively TRBD1 (6 bases). In germline, CDR1 is SGHRS, CDR2 YFSETQ. V lost 0 bases and J 4 bases, leaving 11 bases between the germline ends. This CDR3 region has 14 residues. The DNA of the CDR3 is TGCGCCAGCAGCTTGGGTGGGCAGGGGTACGAGCAGTACTTC. It yields the protein CASSLGGQGYEQYF. Variable domain in full (rest from reference TRBV5-1 and TRBJ2-7): KAGVTQTPRYLIKTRGQQVTLSCSPISGHRSVSWYQQTPGQGLQFLFEYFSETQRNKGNFPGRFSGRQFSNSRSEMNVSTLELGDSALYLCASSLGGQGYEQYFGPGTRLTVT.

The chain carries TRBV27 and TRBJ2-1, with D perhaps TRBD2 (5 bases). The V and J ends lost 10 bases and 8 bases respectively, with 15 bases between them. CDR3 length: 12 residues. Germline CDR1 reads MNHEY; CDR2 reads SMNVEV (reference sequence). CDR3 protein: CATGVMEDEQFF. As DNA, the CDR3 is TGTGCCACCGGAGTCATGGAGGATGAGCAGTTCTTC.

This sequence joins TRBV13 and TRBJ2-7; D perhaps matches TRBD2 (5 bases). Germline-derived CDR1 and CDR2 are PRHDT and FYEKMQ (reference sequence). This CDR3 has 16 amino acids. With 6 bases removed from V and 2 bases from J, the gap between germline ends came to 20 bases. In DNA form, the CDR3 reads TGTGCCAGCAGAAAGGCAGGCGGGCCAGACACCTACGAGCAGTACTTC. This gives the protein CASRKAGGPDTYEQYF.

The CDR3 DNA is TGTGCCTGGAGTGTAGTGGACAGGCCTACCGGGGAGCTGTTTTTT. Residues: CAWSVVDRPTGELFF. The chain has TRBV30 and TRBJ2-2; 7 nucleotides align to TRBD1. Germline V gives CDR1 GTSNPN, CDR2 SVGIG (reference sequence). J gave up 5 bases and V 0 bases, and 6 bases lay outside the gene matches. The CDR3 totals 15 residues.

The rearrangement joins TRBV5-6 to TRBJ2-7, with 10 bases matching TRBD2. The CDR3 sequence is 17 residues long. The J segment lost 3 bases and the V segment lost 3 bases, leaving 12 bases of the junction unmatched. Germline loops: CDR1 SGHDT, CDR2 YYEEEE. In nucleotides, the CDR3 is TGTGCCAGCAGCTCCTCGCTAGCGGGAGCGGAGGGCTACGAGCAGTACTTC. It translates to CASSSSLAGAEGYEQYF.